Shown below are 17 T cell receptor beta chains from a single sample sequenced in a study of cytomegalovirus exposure and HLA in healthy donors. Sequencing used immunoSEQ multiplex PCR; TCRdb keeps in-frame clones, though not all of them. The table lists 100,000 to 150,000 clones, approximately 86% of them singletons, with 4.4% in the top ten. Sequenced material: PBMCs. These receptors all come from a man aged 18-30 years in good health and CMV-seropositive.

This chain links TRBV18 with TRBJ1-2; TRBD1 agrees at 9 bases. Germline values: CDR1 KGHSH, CDR2 LQKENI. This CDR3 region has 17 residues. V gave up 6 bases and J gave up 8 bases; unmatched junction bases: 19. Here the CDR3 DNA reads TGTGCCAGCTCGCGCACACAGACCTCCGGGGACAGGGCCGGCTACACCTTC. The encoded protein is CASSRTQTSGDRAGYTF.

This clone was counted at least ten times. V is TRBV6-4 and J is TRBJ2-3, with TRBD1 matching over 10 bases. The CDR3 runs to 14 residues. With V trimmed by 6 bases and J by 4 bases, 4 bases remained unmatched. Germline-derived CDR1 and CDR2 are MRHNA and SNTAGT. Written as DNA, the CDR3 is TGTGCCAGCAGCCAGGGACAGGGGTCAGATACGCAGTATTTT. Translating it yields CASSQGQGSDTQYF.

This clone was detected once. The genes are TRBV19 and TRBJ2-7, with D perhaps TRBD1 (5 bases). The CDR3 has 14 residues. Deletions cut 3 bases from V and 2 bases from J, with 11 bases between. Germline values: CDR1 LNHDA, CDR2 SQIVND (reference sequence). CDR3 residues: CASSMAGLPYEQYF. CDR3 nucleotide sequence: TGTGCCAGTAGTATGGCAGGGTTACCCTACGAGCAGTACTTC.

The chain combines TRBV6-4 with TRBJ2-6; 7 bases agree with TRBD1. The germline V gene encodes CDR1 MRHNA and CDR2 SNTAGT. CDR3 length: 16 amino acids. J lost 4 bases, V lost 4 bases, and 7 bases had no gene match. The CDR3 here is CASSARQGTGANVLTF. In nucleotides, the CDR3 is TGTGCCAGCAGTGCGAGACAGGGTACCGGGGCCAACGTCCTGACTTTC.

The chain links TRBV10-1 to TRBJ1-4; D gene unclear. Trimming pared 3 bases from V and 5 bases from J, leaving 10 bases between. Germline-derived CDR1 and CDR2 are WNHNN and SYGVQD (reference sequence). CDR3 length equals 14 residues. The CDR3 bases are TGCGCCAGCAGTGAAGGGAGTTCCAATGAAAAACTGTTTTTT. Translation: CASSEGSSNEKLFF.

This clone has just a few counts. The chain employs TRBV10-1 and TRBJ2-7; D remains ambiguous. V lost 0 bases and J 3 bases, leaving 6 bases between the germline ends. The CDR3 loop spans 13 amino acids. CDR1 is WNHNN and CDR2 is SYGVQD in the germline V gene (reference sequence). In nucleotides, the CDR3 is TGCGCCAGCAGTGAGTCTACAAGCTACGAGCAGTACTTC. It yields the protein CASSESTSYEQYF.

The J gene is TRBJ2-1, the V gene TRBV4-2, with D maybe TRBD1 (6 bases). The CDR3 runs 16 residues. The germline gives CDR1 LGHNA, CDR2 YNFKEQ. Trimming removed 0 bases at V and 2 bases at J, with 11 bases between. CDR3 coding DNA: TGTGCCAGCAGCCAAGATGGGACATCGACCTACAATGAGCAGTTCTTC. Residues: CASSQDGTSTYNEQFF.

The CDR3 here is CSVERRIDTQYF. The CDR3 DNA sequence: TGCAGCGTTGAAAGGCGGATAGATACGCAGTATTTT. The genes are TRBV29-1 and TRBJ2-3; D call uncertain. CDR3 length: 12 residues. Germline assignment: CDR1 SQVTM and CDR2 ANQGSEA. The V end lost 2 bases, the J end lost 5 bases, and 8 bases lay between the germline ends.

The chain employs TRBV7-2 and TRBJ2-5, with TRBD2 matching 7 bases. The germline gives CDR1 SGHTA, CDR2 FQGNSA. The CDR3 length is 14 residues. Trimming removed 3 bases from V and 2 bases from J; junction bases left unmatched: 3. The CDR3 sequence: CASSFQRGQETQYF. The CDR3 nucleotides read TGTGCCAGCAGCTTTCAGCGGGGACAAGAGACCCAGTACTTC.

CDR3 coding DNA: TGTGCCAGCAGTTTAGTGGGACAGGTGAACACCGGGGAGCTGTTTTTT. Its translation: CASSLVGQVNTGELFF. The chain joins TRBV28 to TRBJ2-2; 8 bases are shared with TRBD1. Germline trimming cut 2 bases from V and 1 base from J; bases unmatched to any gene: 3. This CDR3 is 16 amino acids long. The V gene's germline CDR1 is MDHEN and CDR2 SYDVKM. Full variable domain (remainder filled in from reference TRBV28 and TRBJ2-2): DVKVTQSSRYLVKRTGEKVFLECVQDMDHENMFWYRQDPGLGLRLIYFSYDVKMKEKGDIPEGYSVSREKKERFSLILESASTNQTSMYLCASSLVGQVNTGELFFGEGSRLTVL.

The chain links TRBV10-3 to TRBJ1-4; 9 nucleotides match TRBD1. V lost 3 bases and J lost 8; bases outside the gene matches: 7. CDR1 and CDR2 (germline): ENHRY, SYGVKD. The CDR3 is 15 residues long. CDR3 sequence: CAISDPGQGREKLFF. The CDR3 DNA reads TGTGCCATCAGTGATCCGGGACAGGGACGGGAAAAACTGTTTTTT.

This sequence joins TRBV4-3 and TRBJ1-6; D remains ambiguous. Trimming cost V 2 bases and J 0 bases, with 17 bases left between them. The CDR3 has 19 residues. Germline-derived CDR1 and CDR2 are LGHNA and YSLEER. The DNA for the CDR3 is TGCGCCAGCAGCCAAAGGAGTCGAGGGCTTGGCTCCTATAATTCACCCCTCCACTTT. Translating it yields CASSQRSRGLGSYNSPLHF.

The rearrangement uses TRBV27 and TRBJ1-1, with 8 bases lining up with TRBD1. The junction had 8 bases not matched to a gene; V was cut back by 0 bases and J by 5 bases. From germline, CDR1 is MNHEY and CDR2 SMNVEV (reference sequence). The CDR3 extends over 16 amino acids. Here the CDR3 DNA reads TGTGCCAGCAGTTTATCCTCCAGGGGGCGGTTAACTGAAGCTTTCTTT. Its protein product is CASSLSSRGRLTEAFF.

This sequence joins TRBV11-2 and TRBJ2-2, with TRBD2 as a possible D gene (7 bases). Trimming took off 5 bases at V and 1 base at J, with 20 bases between the two ends. Germline assignment: CDR1 SGHAT and CDR2 FQNNGV. CDR3 length: 18 amino acids. The CDR3 DNA reads as TGTGCCAGCAGCCCTCAGGAGTGGCGGGGGCTGAACACCGGGGAGCTGTTTTTT. It codes for CASSPQEWRGLNTGELFF.

This clone was seen just once. CDR3 region: CASRPENSNQPQHF. For the CDR3, the DNA is TGTGCCAGCAGACCAGAAAATAGCAATCAGCCCCAGCATTTT. The chain has TRBV6-5 and TRBJ1-5, with no clear D. V dropped 6 bases and J dropped 0 bases, with 9 bases sitting between them. Germline V gene sequence: CDR1 MNHEY, CDR2 SVGAGI. There are 14 residues in the CDR3.

This chain links TRBV7-2 with TRBJ2-7, with a tentative D call TRBD2 (5 bases). The V and J ends lost 3 bases and 3 bases respectively, with 12 bases between them. Germline V gene data show CDR1 as SGHTA and CDR2 as FQGNSA. The CDR3 has 14 amino acids. CDR3 sequence (DNA): TGTGCCAGCAGCTTCGAGAAAGGAGGCTACGAGCAGTACTTC. Encoded protein: CASSFEKGGYEQYF.

The rearrangement joins TRBV10-2 to TRBJ2-3; 10 bases agree with TRBD2. This CDR3 has 14 residues. J gave up 6 bases and V 3 bases, and 3 bases lay outside the gene matches. Germline V lookup: CDR1 WSHSY, CDR2 SAAADI. The CDR3 nucleotides read TGCGCCAGCAGTGATACTAGCGGGGTTGATACGCAGTATTTT. Amino acid sequence: CASSDTSGVDTQYF.